What follows is one T cell receptor beta chain and its context. No antigen is known for it. The sample originates from a study of shared clonotypes between healthy human individuals. Study-wide results and limits: Naive subsets typically showed greater estimated richness than memory subsets. Represented genetic and exposure-history diversity was restricted by having few donors. Against clonotypes common to all four donors, non-shared ones had lower generation probabilities.

Sequenced by immunoSEQ multiplex PCR; TCRdb stores in-frame clones only, minus some. The sample comprises 2.3 million or so clones, 90% to 95% of which are singletons, and 0.35% to 0.45% rests with the top ten. CDR3 length: 16 residues. V was shortened by 4 bases and J by 0 bases, with 13 bases between the two germline ends. Germline-derived CDR1 and CDR2 are SGHDT and YYEEEE. The sequencing input was naive CD4+ T cells from PBMCs. Specified subset: CD45RA+ positively selected. The receptor's source is a man in his late teens or twenties in good health. Some clones in this sample may be carry-over from other donors' samples. The chain couples TRBV5-6 to TRBJ1-4; D not certain. CDR3 nucleotides: TGTGCCAGCAGCCTTATGAGCTATGCAACTAATGAAAAACTGTTTTTT. It codes for CASSLMSYATNEKLFF. Combining the CDR3 with reference TRBV5-6 and TRBJ1-4 gives the whole variable domain DAGVTQSPTHLIKTRGQQVTLRCSPKSGHDTVSWYQQALGQGPQFIFQYYEEEERQRGNFPDRFSGHQFPNYSSELNVNALLLGDSALYLCASSLMSYATNEKLFFGSGTQLSVL.